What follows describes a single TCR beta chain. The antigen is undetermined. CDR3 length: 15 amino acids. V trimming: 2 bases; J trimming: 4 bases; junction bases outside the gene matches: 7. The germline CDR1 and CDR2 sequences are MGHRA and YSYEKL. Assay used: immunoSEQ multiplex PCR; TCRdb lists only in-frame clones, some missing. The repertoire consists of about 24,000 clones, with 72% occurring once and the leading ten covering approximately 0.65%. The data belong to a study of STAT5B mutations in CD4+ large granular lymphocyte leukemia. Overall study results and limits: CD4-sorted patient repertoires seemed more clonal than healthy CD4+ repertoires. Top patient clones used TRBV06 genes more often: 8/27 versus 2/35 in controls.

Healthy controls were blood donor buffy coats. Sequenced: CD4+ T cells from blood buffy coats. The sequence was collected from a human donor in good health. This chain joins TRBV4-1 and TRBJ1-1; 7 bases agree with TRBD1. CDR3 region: CASSQFYRGRTEAFF. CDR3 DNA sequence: TGCGCCAGCAGCCAATTTTACAGGGGTCGCACTGAAGCTTTCTTT.